The source of this T cell receptor beta chain is a study of Ad26.COV2.S vaccination and SARS-CoV-2 variants. Study-wide context: Intramuscularly, Ad26.COV2.S was given either once or twice, 56 days apart. Whole-study findings and limits: Substantial breadth was reportedly displayed by spike-specific CD8+ and CD4+ T cell responses after vaccination. Spike-specific TCR breadth was greater in vaccine than placebo recipients.

Treatment of the sample: some 20 received Ad26.COV2.S at low or high dose, single or two shots; 5 received placebo; per-sample allocation not given. Specimen acquisition occurred on day 63 following the initial vaccine or placebo injection. Expression of Wuhan-strain SARS-CoV-2 spike came from the Ad26 vector that formed the vaccine. V trimming: 1 base; J trimming: 6 bases; junction bases outside the gene matches: 8. CDR1 and CDR2 from the germline V gene are SGHVS and FNYEAQ. This CDR3 comprises 16 residues. Data came from immunoSEQ multiplex PCR; TCRdb stores just in-frame clones and leaves some out. The table lists 440,000 or so clones, about 92% of them singletons. Turning to this clone: Its specificity is not known.

The chain is built from TRBV7-6 and TRBJ2-1; 8 bases line up with TRBD1. This sequence was found in a person aged 18-60 years who received the Ad26.COV2.S COVID-19 vaccine or a placebo. The sequenced sample was peripheral blood, obtained in a trial of Ad26.COV2.S vaccine versus placebo. The CDR3 DNA is TGTGCCAGCAGCTTAGAGTGGCAGGGGGCGGGCAATGAGCAGTTCTTC. Translating gives CASSLEWQGAGNEQFF. Filled out from reference TRBV7-6 and TRBJ2-1, the complete variable domain reads GAGVSQSPRYKVTKRGQDVALRCDPISGHVSLYWYRQALGQGPEFLTYFNYEAQQDKSGLPNDRFSAERPEGSISTLTIQRTEQRDSAMYRCASSLEWQGAGNEQFFGPGTRLTVL.